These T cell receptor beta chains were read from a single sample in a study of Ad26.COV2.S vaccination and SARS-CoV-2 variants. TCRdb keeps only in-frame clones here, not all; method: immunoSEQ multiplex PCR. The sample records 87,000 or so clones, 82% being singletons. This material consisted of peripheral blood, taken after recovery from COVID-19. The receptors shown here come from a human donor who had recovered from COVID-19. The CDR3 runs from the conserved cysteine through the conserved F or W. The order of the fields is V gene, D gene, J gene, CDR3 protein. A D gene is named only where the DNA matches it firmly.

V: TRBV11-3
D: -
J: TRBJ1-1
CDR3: CASSPRRGVTEAFF

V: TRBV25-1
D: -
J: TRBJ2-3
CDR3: CASSESLGSTDTQYF

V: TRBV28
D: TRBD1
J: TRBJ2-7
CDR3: CASSLDRGTYEQYF

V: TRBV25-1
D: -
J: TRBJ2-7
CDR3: CASSEWNRDMELDEQYF

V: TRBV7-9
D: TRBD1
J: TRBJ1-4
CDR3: CASTKTGAHNEKLFF

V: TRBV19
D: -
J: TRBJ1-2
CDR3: CASTRAGVTYGYTF

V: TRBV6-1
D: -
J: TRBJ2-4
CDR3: CASSEEPWVAKNIQYF

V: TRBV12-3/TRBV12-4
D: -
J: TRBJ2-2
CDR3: CASSLIGAGELFF

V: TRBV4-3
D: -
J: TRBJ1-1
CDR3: CASSQRAAGTEAFF

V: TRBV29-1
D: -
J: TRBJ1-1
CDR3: CSVVAGAMNTEAFF

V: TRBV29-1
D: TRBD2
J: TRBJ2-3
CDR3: CSVGSGRAADTQYF

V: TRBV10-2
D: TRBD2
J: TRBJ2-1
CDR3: CASSEGQPSGRGDEQFF

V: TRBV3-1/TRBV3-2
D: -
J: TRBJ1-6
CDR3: CASSQDYRSPLHF

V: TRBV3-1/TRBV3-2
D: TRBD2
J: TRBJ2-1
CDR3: CASSQPGRTSLYNEQFF

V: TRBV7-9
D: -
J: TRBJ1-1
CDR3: CASSFPTENTEAFF

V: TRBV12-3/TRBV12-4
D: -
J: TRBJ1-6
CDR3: CASSLEGNSPLHF

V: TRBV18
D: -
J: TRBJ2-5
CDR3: CASSLTPPRPQGETQYF

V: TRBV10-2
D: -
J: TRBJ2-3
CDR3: CASSEGRTDTQYF

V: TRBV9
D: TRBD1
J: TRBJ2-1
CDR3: CASSVRDRRLSSYNEQFF

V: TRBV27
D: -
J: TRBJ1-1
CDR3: CASSRPDRNTEAFF